This T cell receptor (beta chain) was captured in a study of CD8 T cells in ankylosing spondylitis. V shed 4 bases and J shed 0 bases, with 9 bases lying between them. This CDR3 comprises 14 residues. Quantitative 5'-RACE with molecular barcodes generated TCR beta libraries. TCRdb called the 5' RACE reads again in MiXCR, with one record for every CDR3 protein. The sample shows roughly 220,000 distinct CDR3 sequences, about 16% of them seen only once. This clonotype was observed a few times. The antigen is unknown. Study-wide points: There was a TCR beta motif, made of several highly homologous variants, that appeared characteristic of ankylosing spondylitis blood. Matched ankylosing spondylitis synovial fluid reportedly showed significant enrichment of disease-linked clones.

The sequencing sample was made of blood, either unsorted or a sorted T cell fraction (not recorded which). This rearrangement joins TRBV12-3 or TRBV12-4 to TRBJ2-5; no clear D gene. The TCR originated in a male donor with ankylosing spondylitis. The CDR3 loop is CASSSYTDQETQYF. The CDR3, as DNA: TGTGCCAGCAGTTCCTACACAGACCAAGAGACCCAGTACTTC.